This T cell receptor (beta chain) derives from a study of shared T cell receptors in the human thymus. This clone was picked up one time. The CDR3 is 15 amino acids. Losses at the gene ends were 3 bases for V and 2 bases for J; bases not matched to a gene: 8. The method was immunoSEQ multiplex PCR; TCRdb's version includes in-frame clones alone and lacks a portion of them. The sample holds 640,000 or so clones, about 87% seen once. This sample was shared with a second study, whose subject was human thymus T cells. As that study records: Thymus specimens were resections from corrective heart surgery. Gene usage (both V and J) appeared biased in thymic and blood repertoires. Related studies found that unrelated individuals share highly overlapping thymic repertoires.

V gene TRBV5-3 combines with J gene TRBJ2-7; 7 positions agree with TRBD1. TRBV5-3 is designated an ORF whose function remains uncertain. This receptor was taken from a boy younger than two with a congenital heart defect. Material for sequencing was thymocytes. CDR3 residues: CARSWRAGTAYEQYF. The DNA of the CDR3 is TGTGCCAGAAGCTGGCGGGCCGGGACAGCCTACGAGCAGTACTTC.